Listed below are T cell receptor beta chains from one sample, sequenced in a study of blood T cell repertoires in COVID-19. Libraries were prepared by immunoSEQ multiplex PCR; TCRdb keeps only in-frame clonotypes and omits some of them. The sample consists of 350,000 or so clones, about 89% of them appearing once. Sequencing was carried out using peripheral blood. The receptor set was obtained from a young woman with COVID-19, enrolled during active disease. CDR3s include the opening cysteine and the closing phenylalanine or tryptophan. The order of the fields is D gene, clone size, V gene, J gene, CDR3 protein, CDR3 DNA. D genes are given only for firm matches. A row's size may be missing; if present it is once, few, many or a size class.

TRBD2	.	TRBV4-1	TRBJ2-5	CASSPLGPSGETQYF	TGCGCCAGCAGCCCGCTCGGTCCTAGCGGAGAGACCCAGTACTTC
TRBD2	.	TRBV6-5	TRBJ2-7	CASSYLSGRAPGEQYF	TGTGCCAGCAGTTACCTGAGCGGGAGGGCCCCAGGCGAGCAGTACTTC
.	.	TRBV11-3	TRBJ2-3	CASSLGRGADTQYF	TGTGCCAGCAGCTTAGGCAGGGGCGCAGATACGCAGTATTTT
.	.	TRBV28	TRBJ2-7	CASSRPGGLSYEQYF	TGTGCCAGCAGCCGACCGGGCGGACTCTCCTACGAGCAGTACTTC
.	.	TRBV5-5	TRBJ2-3	CASSLVFGATDTQYF	TGTGCCAGCAGCTTGGTTTTTGGAGCGACAGATACGCAGTATTTT
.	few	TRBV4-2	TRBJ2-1	CASSQDRDNEQFF	TGTGCCAGCAGCCAAGATCGAGACAATGAGCAGTTCTTC
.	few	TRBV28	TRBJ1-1	CASSFAGNTEAFF	TGTGCCAGCAGTTTTGCAGGGAACACTGAAGCTTTCTTT
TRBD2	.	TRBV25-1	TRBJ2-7	CASSVLAGGPGYEQYF	TGTGCCAGCAGTGTCCTAGCGGGAGGGCCGGGTTACGAGCAGTACTTC
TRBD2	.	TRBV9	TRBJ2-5	CASSVGLAAETQYF	TGTGCCAGCAGCGTAGGACTAGCGGCAGAGACCCAGTACTTC
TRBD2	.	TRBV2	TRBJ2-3	CASKRTSGPTDTQYF	TGTGCCAGCAAGCGCACTAGCGGCCCCACAGATACGCAGTATTTT
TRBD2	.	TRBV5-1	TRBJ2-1	CASRTLAGTNEQFF	TGCGCCAGCAGGACGCTAGCGGGGACCAATGAGCAGTTCTTC
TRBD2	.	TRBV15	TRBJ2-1	CATSRIAGEEQFF	TGTGCCACCAGCAGAATCGCGGGGGAGGAGCAGTTCTTC
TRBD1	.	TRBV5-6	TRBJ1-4	CASSPLGTGQEKLFF	TGTGCCAGCAGCCCACTCGGGACAGGGCAGGAAAAACTGTTTTTT
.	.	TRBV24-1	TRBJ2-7	CATSDWRSSYEQYF	TGTGCCACCAGTGATTGGCGGAGCTCCTACGAGCAGTACTTC
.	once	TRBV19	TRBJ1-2	CASAPSRANYGYTF	TGTGCCAGCGCCCCGTCCCGGGCTAACTATGGCTACACCTTC
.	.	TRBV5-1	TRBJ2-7	CASSSLEQGGEQYF	TGCGCCAGCAGCTCCCTGGAACAGGGTGGCGAGCAGTACTTC
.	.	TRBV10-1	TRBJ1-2	CASSAGIENYGYTF	TGCGCCAGCAGTGCGGGGATTGAGAACTATGGCTACACCTTC
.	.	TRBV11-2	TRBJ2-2	CASSPLGRRTGELFF	TGTGCCAGCAGCCCGCTGGGGCGGCGTACCGGGGAGCTGTTTTTT
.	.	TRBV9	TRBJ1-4	CASSVGTTNEKLFF	TGTGCCAGCAGCGTAGGTACTACTAATGAAAAACTGTTTTTT
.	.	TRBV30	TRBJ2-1	CAWSVLRAEANEQFF	TGTGCCTGGAGTGTACTCAGGGCAGAGGCGAATGAGCAGTTCTTC
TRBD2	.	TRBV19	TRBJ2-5	CASSMTSGRRFIETQYF	TGTGCCAGTAGTATGACTAGCGGGAGGAGGTTTATAGAGACCCAGTACTTC